This TCR beta chain was identified during a study of blood T cell repertoires in COVID-19. Study as a whole: COVID-19 samples collected from the United States, Italy and Spain covered acute and convalescent phases. From T cells, B-cell-depleted T cells, or PBMCs came the material, which was cDNA or gDNA.

This clone was detected only a few times. Profiled with immunoSEQ multiplex PCR; TCRdb holds only in-frame clones, not every one. Of 55,000 to 65,000 clones in the sample, around 83% were seen once. This CDR3 has 16 residues. V dropped 3 bases and J dropped 2 bases, with 16 bases sitting between them. Germline V gene sequence: CDR1 SEHNR, CDR2 FQNEAQ (reference sequence). The chain uses TRBV7-9 and TRBJ1-2, with a possible D match to TRBD1 (6 bases). The sample taken for sequencing was peripheral blood. The sequence was obtained from a woman aged 60 to 75 with acute or convalescent COVID-19. CDR3 residues: CASSLPGQSLNYGYTF. Written as DNA, the CDR3 is TGTGCCAGCAGCTTGCCCGGACAGAGTTTAAACTATGGCTACACCTTC.